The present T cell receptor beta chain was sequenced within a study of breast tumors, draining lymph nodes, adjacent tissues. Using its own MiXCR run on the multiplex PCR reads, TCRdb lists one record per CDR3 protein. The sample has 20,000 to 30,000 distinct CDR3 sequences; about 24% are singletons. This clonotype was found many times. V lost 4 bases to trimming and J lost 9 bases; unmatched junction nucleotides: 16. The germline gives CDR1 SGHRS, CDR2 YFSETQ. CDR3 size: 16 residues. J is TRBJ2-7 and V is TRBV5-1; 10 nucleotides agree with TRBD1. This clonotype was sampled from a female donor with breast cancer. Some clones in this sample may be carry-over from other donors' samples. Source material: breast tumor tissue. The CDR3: CASSPGQGEALRWQYF. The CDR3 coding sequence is TGCGCCAGCAGCCCAGGACAGGGGGAGGCCCTCCGGTGGCAGTACTTC. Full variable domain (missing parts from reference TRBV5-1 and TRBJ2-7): KAGVTQTPRYLIKTRGQQVTLSCSPISGHRSVSWYQQTPGQGLQFLFEYFSETQRNKGNFPGRFSGRQFSNSRSEMNVSTLELGDSALYLCASSPGQGEALRWQYFGPGTRLTVT.